One and the same sample provided the 15 T cell receptor beta chains below, sequenced in a study of T cells in Graves' hyperthyroidism and ophthalmopathy. Amplification yielded TCR beta CDR3 regions, with RNA transcripts as the source. The HTBI primer set drove a first-round RT-PCR of the TCR CDR3. MiXCR was run by TCRdb on the multiplex PCR reads, yielding one entry per CDR3 protein. Altogether approximately 560,000 distinct CDR3 sequences are present, 15% to 19% being singletons, with the ten largest covering under 8%. The sample comprised blood. Receptor source: a woman aged 25 to 39 with Graves' hyperthyroidism.

The J gene is TRBJ2-1, the V gene TRBV7-6; 8 positions match TRBD2. After removal of 5 bases from V and 9 bases from J, the junction contained 12 bases not matched to a gene. The CDR3 contains 15 residues. CDR1 and CDR2 from the germline V gene are SGHVS and FNYEAQ. CDR3: CASSASAPGGGEQFF. The CDR3 DNA reads TGTGCCAGCAGCGCGAGCGCTCCCGGGGGGGGTGAGCAGTTCTTC. Together with reference TRBV7-6 and TRBJ2-1, the CDR3 gives the full variable domain: GAGVSQSPRYKVTKRGQDVALRCDPISGHVSLYWYRQALGQGPEFLTYFNYEAQQDKSGLPNDRFSAERPEGSISTLTIQRTEQRDSAMYRCASSASAPGGGEQFFGPGTRLTVL.

This clonotype occurred many times. This sequence joins TRBV11-3 and TRBJ2-1; a weak D match, TRBD2 (6 bases). Trimming shortened V by 3 bases and J by 7 bases, and 16 bases separated the two germline ends. Germline CDR1 and CDR2: SGHNT and YENEEA. This CDR3 has 15 amino acids. For the CDR3, the DNA is TGTGCCAGCAGCTTGAGTGGTAGCGCGGGAAATGAGCAGTTCTTC. Its protein is CASSLSGSAGNEQFF. The entire variable domain, with the rest obtained from reference TRBV11-3 and TRBJ2-1, is as follows: EAGVVQSPRYKIIEKKQPVAFWCNPISGHNTLYWYLQNLGQGPELLIRYENEEAVDDSQLPKDRFSAERLKGVDSTLKIQPAELGDSAVYLCASSLSGSAGNEQFFGPGTRLTVL.

A single count supports this clonotype. The J gene is TRBJ2-1, the V gene TRBV7-9; 10 nucleotides align to TRBD2. This CDR3 contains 15 residues. V lost 5 bases to trimming and J lost 6 bases; unmatched junction nucleotides: 7. CDR1 and CDR2 (germline): SEHNR, FQNEAQ (reference sequence). The CDR3 bases are TGTGCCAGCAGCCGAAGCGGGAGGGCCCCCAATGAGCAGTTCTTC. Its protein is CASSRSGRAPNEQFF.

This clonotype was recorded a few times. The chain carries TRBV5-1 and TRBJ2-1, with 8 bases that match TRBD2. After removal of 4 bases from V and 1 base from J, the junction contained 7 bases not matched to a gene. This CDR3 has 16 residues. CDR1 is SGHRS and CDR2 is YFSETQ in the germline V gene. CDR3 loop: CASSRTSSQSYNEQFF. The CDR3 DNA follows: TGCGCCAGCAGCCGGACTAGCAGCCAATCCTACAATGAGCAGTTCTTC. The variable domain in full, completed from reference TRBV5-1 and TRBJ2-1, reads KAGVTQTPRYLIKTRGQQVTLSCSPISGHRSVSWYQQTPGQGLQFLFEYFSETQRNKGNFPGRFSGRQFSNSRSEMNVSTLELGDSALYLCASSRTSSQSYNEQFFGPGTRLTVL.

At least ten counts were recorded for this clonotype. The V call is TRBV20-1, the J call TRBJ2-7, with D possibly being TRBD2 (5 bases). Germline CDR1 reads DFQATT; CDR2 reads SNEGSKA (reference sequence). This CDR3 is 16 amino acids long. The V gene lost 1 base and the J gene lost 5 bases, with 21 bases spanning the gap. In nucleotides, the CDR3 is TGCAGTGCTAGAGGGCCCTGGGGAGCGCGTTTCGACGAGCAGTACTTC. It translates to CSARGPWGARFDEQYF.

There are many counts of this clonotype. The V call is TRBV10-3, the J call TRBJ2-3; D possibly uses TRBD1 or TRBD2 (5 bases each). The CDR3 spans 14 residues. With 4 bases removed from V and 6 bases from J, the gap between germline ends came to 14 bases. From germline, CDR1 is ENHRY and CDR2 SYGVKD. This chain's CDR3 is CAISALRDGDTQYF. The CDR3 coding sequence is TGTGCCATCAGTGCTCTTAGGGACGGCGATACGCAGTATTTT.

This chain links TRBV19 with TRBJ2-5, with no clear D. V dropped 6 bases and J dropped 0 bases, with 20 bases sitting between them. The CDR3 is 17 residues long. From germline, CDR1 is LNHDA and CDR2 SQIVND (reference sequence). CDR3 DNA: TGTGCCAGTAGCCTGGGCCCGACACCAGAGTACCAAGAGACCCAGTACTTC. It translates to CASSLGPTPEYQETQYF.

On this clonotype itself: Possible read error: a much larger clone is one base away. The chain couples TRBV7-2 to TRBJ2-7; D unresolved. Germline V gene sequence: CDR1 SGHTA, CDR2 FQGNSA. The CDR3 consists of 12 residues. CDR3 loop: CASSLGLDEQCF. The CDR3 DNA reads TGTGCCAGCAGCTTAGGACTCGACGAGCAGTGCTTC.

The V and J genes are TRBV25-1 and TRBJ1-2, with 7 bases fitting TRBD1. The CDR3 covers 15 residues. V gave up 6 bases and J gave up 3 bases; unmatched junction bases: 10. Per the germline V gene, CDR1 is MGHDK and CDR2 is SYGVNS. The CDR3 loop is CASSGRGQLHYGYTF. The CDR3 DNA sequence: TGTGCCAGCAGCGGGAGGGGACAGCTACACTATGGCTACACCTTC.

This clonotype has at least ten counts. The rearrangement uses TRBV30 and TRBJ2-7; 9 bases agree with TRBD1. The trim removed 4 bases at V and 2 bases at J, leaving 3 bases unmatched. The length of the CDR3 is 13 residues. Germline V gene data show CDR1 as GTSNPN and CDR2 as SVGIG (reference sequence). As DNA, the CDR3 is TGTGCCTGGAATGGACAGGGGCCCTACGAGCAGTACTTC. As protein: CAWNGQGPYEQYF.

This clonotype was found a few times. The V and J genes are TRBV28 and TRBJ2-3; D remains ambiguous. This CDR3 is 15 amino acids long. With 6 bases removed from V and 1 base from J, the gap between germline ends came to 14 bases. From germline, CDR1 is MDHEN and CDR2 SYDVKM. The CDR3 sequence: CASRGGASGTDTQYF. The CDR3, as DNA: TGTGCCAGCAGAGGTGGAGCTTCGGGCACAGATACGCAGTATTTT.

This clonotype turned up a few times. V is TRBV20-1 and J is TRBJ1-2; 9 bases map to TRBD1. The CDR3 has 15 residues. Germline-derived CDR1 and CDR2 are DFQATT and SNEGSKA (reference sequence). J was trimmed by 8 bases and V by 2 bases; bases with no gene match: 12. The CDR3 DNA reads as TGCAGTGCTAGAAAGGCGACAGGGGGGGATGGGGGCTACACCTTC. The encoded protein is CSARKATGGDGGYTF.

In this sample, this clonotype turned up many times. V is TRBV29-1 and J is TRBJ1-6, with no clear D. The CDR3 is 13 amino acids. Germline V gene data show CDR1 as SQVTM and CDR2 as ANQGSEA. Trimming took off 7 bases at V and 0 bases at J, with 7 bases between the two ends. The CDR3 sequence: CSATSSYNSPLHF. CDR3 coding DNA: TGCAGCGCGACCAGCTCCTATAATTCACCCCTCCACTTT.

The CDR3 coding sequence is TGTGCCAGCAGCGGATGGGGGTGGATGAACACTGAAGCTTTCTTT. The encoded protein is CASSGWGWMNTEAFF. This chain joins TRBV5-6 and TRBJ1-1, with a possible D match to TRBD1 (5 bases). Trimming removed 4 bases at V and 0 bases at J, with 13 bases between. Germline lookup yields CDR1 SGHDT and CDR2 YYEEEE. This CDR3 is 15 amino acids long.

The table lists this clonotype with a few counts. This chain uses TRBV2 with TRBJ1-2; 7 bases are a match to TRBD1. V trimming: 6 bases; J trimming: 2 bases; junction bases outside the gene matches: 6. Germline values: CDR1 SNHLY, CDR2 FYNNEI. CDR3 size: 14 residues. CDR3 nucleotides: TGTGCCAGCAGGCAGGACAGGACCAACTATGGCTACACCTTC. Its translation: CASRQDRTNYGYTF.